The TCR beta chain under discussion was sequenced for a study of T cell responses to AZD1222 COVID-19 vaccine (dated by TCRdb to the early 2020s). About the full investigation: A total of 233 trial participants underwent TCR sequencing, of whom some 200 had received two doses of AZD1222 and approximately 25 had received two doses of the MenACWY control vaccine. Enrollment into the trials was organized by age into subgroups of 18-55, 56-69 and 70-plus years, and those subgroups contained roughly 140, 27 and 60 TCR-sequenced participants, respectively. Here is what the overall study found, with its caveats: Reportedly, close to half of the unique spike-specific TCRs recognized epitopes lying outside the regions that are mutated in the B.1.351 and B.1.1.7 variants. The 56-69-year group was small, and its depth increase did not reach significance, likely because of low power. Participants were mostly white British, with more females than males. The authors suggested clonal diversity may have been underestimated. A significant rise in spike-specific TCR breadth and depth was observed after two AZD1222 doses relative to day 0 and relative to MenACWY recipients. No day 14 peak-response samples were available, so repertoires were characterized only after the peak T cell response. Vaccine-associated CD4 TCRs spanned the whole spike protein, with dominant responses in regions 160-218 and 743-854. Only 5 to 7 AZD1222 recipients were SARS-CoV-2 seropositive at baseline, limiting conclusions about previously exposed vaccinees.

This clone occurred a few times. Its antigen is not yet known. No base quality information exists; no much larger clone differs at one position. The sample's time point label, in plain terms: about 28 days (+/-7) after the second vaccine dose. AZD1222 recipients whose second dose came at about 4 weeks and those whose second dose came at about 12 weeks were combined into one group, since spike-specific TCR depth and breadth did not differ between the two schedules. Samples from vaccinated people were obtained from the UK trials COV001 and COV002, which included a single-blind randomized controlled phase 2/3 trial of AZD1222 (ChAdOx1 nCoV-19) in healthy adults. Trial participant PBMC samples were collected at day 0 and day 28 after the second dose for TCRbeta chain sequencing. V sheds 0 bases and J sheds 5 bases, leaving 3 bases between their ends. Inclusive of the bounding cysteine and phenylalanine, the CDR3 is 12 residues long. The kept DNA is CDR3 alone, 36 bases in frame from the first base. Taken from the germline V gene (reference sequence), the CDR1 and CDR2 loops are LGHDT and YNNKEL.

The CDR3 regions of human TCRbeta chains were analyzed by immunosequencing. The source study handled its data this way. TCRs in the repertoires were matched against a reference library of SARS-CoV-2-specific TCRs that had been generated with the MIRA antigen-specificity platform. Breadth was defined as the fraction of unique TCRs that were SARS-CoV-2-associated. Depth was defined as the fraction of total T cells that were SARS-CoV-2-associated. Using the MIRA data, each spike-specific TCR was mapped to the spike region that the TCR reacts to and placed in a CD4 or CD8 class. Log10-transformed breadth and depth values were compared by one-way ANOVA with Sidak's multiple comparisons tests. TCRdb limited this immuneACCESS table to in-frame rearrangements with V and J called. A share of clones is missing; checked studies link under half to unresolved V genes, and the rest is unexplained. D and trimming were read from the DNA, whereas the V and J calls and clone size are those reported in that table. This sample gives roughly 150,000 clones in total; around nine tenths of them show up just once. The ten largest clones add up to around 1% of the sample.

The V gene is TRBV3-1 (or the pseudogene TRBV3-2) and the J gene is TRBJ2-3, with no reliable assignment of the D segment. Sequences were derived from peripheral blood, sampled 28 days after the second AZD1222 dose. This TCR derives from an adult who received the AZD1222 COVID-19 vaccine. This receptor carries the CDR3 CASSQDGDTQYF. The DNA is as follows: TGTGCCAGCAGCCAAGACGGAGATACGCAGTATTTT.